Given below is one T cell receptor beta chain in context. Some clones are missing from TCRdb's copy, which holds only in-frame ones; the method was immunoSEQ multiplex PCR. The table lists about 77,000 clones, under 95% of them singletons. The sample comes from a study of T cell changes during pregnancy in multiple sclerosis. CDR3 length: 18 residues. Germline assignment: CDR1 GTSNPN and CDR2 SVGIG (reference sequence). Trimming left V 1 base short and J 0 bases short, with 19 bases between. The V call is TRBV30, the J call TRBJ1-5; D gene uncertain. The specimen comprised peripheral blood, sampled after pregnancy. The sequence came from a female donor in good health, enrolled as a control in a pregnancy study. Here the CDR3 DNA reads TGTGCCTGGAGTGGGTGGGGAGACGGCGTCTATAGCAATCAGCCCCAGCATTTT. Amino acid sequence: CAWSGWGDGVYSNQPQHF.